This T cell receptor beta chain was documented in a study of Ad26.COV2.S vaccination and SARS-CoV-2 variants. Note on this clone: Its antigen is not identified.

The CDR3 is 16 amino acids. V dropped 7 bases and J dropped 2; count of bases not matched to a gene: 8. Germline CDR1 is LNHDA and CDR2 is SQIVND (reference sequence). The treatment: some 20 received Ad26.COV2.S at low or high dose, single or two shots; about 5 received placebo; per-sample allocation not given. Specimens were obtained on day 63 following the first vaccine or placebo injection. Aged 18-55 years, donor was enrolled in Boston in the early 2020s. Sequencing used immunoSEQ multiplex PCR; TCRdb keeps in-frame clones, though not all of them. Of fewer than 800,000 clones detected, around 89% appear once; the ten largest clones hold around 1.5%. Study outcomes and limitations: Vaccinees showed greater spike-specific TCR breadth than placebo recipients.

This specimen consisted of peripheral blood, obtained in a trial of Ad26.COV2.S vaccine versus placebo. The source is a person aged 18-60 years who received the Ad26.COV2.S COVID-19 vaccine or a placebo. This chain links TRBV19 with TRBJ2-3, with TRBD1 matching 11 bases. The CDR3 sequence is CASMGQGVYYTDTQYF. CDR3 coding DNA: TGTGCCAGTATGGGACAGGGGGTTTACTACACAGATACGCAGTATTTT.